This T cell receptor beta chain was profiled in a study of blood T cell repertoires in COVID-19. CDR3 size: 12 residues. Per germline, CDR1 GTSNPN and CDR2 SVGIG (reference sequence). The ends were cut back, 2 bases at V and 3 bases at J, with 8 bases in the middle. TCRdb's copy holds only in-frame clones and misses some; the assay was immunoSEQ multiplex PCR. The sample holds more than 300,000 clones, about 91% seen once. The sample comprised peripheral blood. The sequence was collected from a woman younger than 45 with COVID-19, enrolled during active disease. The rearrangement uses TRBV30 and TRBJ2-7, with a weak D call TRBD2 (5 bases). The CDR3 DNA is TGTGCCTGGAGTCGACGGGGCTACGAGCAGTACTTC. It encodes CAWSRRGYEQYF. Drawing the rest from reference TRBV30 and TRBJ2-7, the complete variable domain is SQTIHQWPATLVQPVGSPLSLECTVEGTSNPNLYWYRQAAGRGLQLLFYSVGIGQISSEVPQNLSASRPQDRQFILSSKKLLLSDSGFYLCAWSRRGYEQYFGPGTRLTVT.